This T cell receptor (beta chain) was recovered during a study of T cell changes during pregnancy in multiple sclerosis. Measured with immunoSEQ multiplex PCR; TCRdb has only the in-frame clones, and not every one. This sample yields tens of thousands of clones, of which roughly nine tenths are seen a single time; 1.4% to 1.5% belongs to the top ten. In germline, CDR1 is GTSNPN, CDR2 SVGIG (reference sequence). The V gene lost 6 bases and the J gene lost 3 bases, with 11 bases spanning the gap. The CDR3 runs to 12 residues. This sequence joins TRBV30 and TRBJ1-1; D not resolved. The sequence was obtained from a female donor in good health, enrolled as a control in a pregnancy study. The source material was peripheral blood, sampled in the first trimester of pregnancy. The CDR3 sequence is CACYPRDTEAFF. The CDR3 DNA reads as TGTGCCTGCTACCCCCGGGACACTGAAGCTTTCTTT.